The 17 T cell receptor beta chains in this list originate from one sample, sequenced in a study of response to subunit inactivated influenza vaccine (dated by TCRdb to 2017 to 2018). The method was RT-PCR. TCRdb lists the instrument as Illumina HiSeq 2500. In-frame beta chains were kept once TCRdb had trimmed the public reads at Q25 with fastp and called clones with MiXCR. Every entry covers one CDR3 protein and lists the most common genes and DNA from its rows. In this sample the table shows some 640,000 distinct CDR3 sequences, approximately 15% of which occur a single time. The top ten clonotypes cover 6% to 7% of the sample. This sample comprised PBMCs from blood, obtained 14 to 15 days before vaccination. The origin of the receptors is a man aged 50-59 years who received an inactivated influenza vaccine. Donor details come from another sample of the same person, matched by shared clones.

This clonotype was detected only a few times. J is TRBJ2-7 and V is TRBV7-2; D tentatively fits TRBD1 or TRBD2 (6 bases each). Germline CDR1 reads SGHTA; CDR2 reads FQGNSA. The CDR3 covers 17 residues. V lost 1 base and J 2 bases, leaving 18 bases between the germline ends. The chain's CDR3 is CASSLGGPGDTTYEQYF. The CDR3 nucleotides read TGTGCCAGCAGCTTAGGCGGACCGGGGGACACGACCTACGAGCAGTACTTC. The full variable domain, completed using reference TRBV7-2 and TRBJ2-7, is GAGVSQSPSNKVTEKGKDVELRCDPISGHTALYWYRQSLGQGLEFLIYFQGNSAPDKSGLPSDRFSAERTGGSVSTLTIQRTQQEDSAVYLCASSLGGPGDTTYEQYFGPGTRLTVT.

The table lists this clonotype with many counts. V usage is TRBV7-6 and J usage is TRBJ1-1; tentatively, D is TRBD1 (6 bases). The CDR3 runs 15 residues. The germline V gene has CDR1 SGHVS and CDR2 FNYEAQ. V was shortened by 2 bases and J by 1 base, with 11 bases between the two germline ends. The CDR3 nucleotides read TGTGCCAGCAGCTTAACAAGACAGGCGAACACTGAAGCTTTCTTT. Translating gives CASSLTRQANTEAFF.

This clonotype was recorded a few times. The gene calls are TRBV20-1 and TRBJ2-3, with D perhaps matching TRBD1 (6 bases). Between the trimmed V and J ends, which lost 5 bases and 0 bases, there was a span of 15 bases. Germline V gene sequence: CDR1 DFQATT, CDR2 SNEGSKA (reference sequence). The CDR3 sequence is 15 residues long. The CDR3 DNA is TGCAGTGCTTCCTTTGGGGGCTCTAGCACAGATACGCAGTATTTT. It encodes CSASFGGSSTDTQYF.

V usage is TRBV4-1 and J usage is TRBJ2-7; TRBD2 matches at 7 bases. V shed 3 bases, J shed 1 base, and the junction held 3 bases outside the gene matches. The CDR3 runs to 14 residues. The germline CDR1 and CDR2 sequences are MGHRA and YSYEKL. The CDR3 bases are TGCGCCAGCAGCCAGGGGGAGGGATCCTACGAGCAGTACTTC. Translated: CASSQGEGSYEQYF.

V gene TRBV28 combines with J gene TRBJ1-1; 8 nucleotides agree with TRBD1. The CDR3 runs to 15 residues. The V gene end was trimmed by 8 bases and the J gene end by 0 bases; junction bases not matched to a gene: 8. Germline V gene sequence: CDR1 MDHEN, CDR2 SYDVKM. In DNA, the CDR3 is TGTGCCAGCGGTGGACAGGGACTCATGAACACTGAAGCTTTCTTT. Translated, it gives CASGGQGLMNTEAFF.

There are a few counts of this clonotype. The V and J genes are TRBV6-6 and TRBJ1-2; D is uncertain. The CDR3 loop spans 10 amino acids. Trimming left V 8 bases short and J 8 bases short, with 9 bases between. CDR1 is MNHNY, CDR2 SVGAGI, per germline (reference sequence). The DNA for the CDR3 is TGTGCCAGCTGGGCAGAGGGCTACACCTTC. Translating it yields CASWAEGYTF.

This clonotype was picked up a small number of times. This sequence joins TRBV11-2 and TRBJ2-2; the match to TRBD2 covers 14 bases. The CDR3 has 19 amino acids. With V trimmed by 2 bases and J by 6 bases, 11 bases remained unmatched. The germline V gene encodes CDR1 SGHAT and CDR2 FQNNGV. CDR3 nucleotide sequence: TGTGCCAGCAGCTTAATTGCCGGGACTAGCGGGAGTAGGGCCGGGGAGCTGTTTTTT. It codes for CASSLIAGTSGSRAGELFF. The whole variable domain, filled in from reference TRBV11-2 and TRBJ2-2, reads EAGVAQSPRYKIIEKRQSVAFWCNPISGHATLYWYQQILGQGPKLLIQFQNNGVVDDSQLPKDRFSAERLKGVDSTLKIQPAKLEDSAVYLCASSLIAGTSGSRAGELFFGEGSRLTVL.

CDR3 in DNA: TGCGCCAGCAGTGCCGACAGGGCTCTTAGCGGCTACACCTTC. This sequence encodes CASSADRALSGYTF. The V and J genes are TRBV10-1 and TRBJ1-2; 7 bases are shared with TRBD1. The CDR3 has 14 amino acids. V trimming: 4 bases; J trimming: 8 bases; junction bases outside the gene matches: 10. Per the germline V gene, CDR1 is WNHNN and CDR2 is SYGVQD (reference sequence).

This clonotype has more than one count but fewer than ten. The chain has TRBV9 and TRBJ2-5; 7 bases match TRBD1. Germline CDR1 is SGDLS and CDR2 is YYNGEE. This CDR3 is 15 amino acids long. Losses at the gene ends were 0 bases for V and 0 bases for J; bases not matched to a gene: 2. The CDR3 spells CASSVGTGYQETQYF. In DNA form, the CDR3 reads TGTGCCAGCAGCGTAGGGACAGGCTACCAAGAGACCCAGTACTTC.

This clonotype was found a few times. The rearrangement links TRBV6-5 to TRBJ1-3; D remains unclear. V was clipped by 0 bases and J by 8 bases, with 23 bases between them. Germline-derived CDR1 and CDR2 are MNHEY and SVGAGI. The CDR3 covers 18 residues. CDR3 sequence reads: CASSYSLPVAKLGYTIYF. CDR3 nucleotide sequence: TGTGCCAGCAGTTACTCGTTACCTGTGGCCAAACTTGGGTACACCATATATTTT.

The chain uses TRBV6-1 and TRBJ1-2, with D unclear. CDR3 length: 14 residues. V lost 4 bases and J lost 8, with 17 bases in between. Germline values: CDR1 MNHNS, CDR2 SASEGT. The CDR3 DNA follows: TGTGCCAGCAGTGCGGGAGCCCATCCGGGGGGCTACACCTTC. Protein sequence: CASSAGAHPGGYTF.

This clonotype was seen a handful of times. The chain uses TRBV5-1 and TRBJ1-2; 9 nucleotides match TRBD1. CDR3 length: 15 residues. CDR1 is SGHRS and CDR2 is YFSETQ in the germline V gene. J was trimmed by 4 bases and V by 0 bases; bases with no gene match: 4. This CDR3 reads CASSLEPGQGYGYTF. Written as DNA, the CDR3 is TGCGCCAGCAGCTTGGAGCCGGGACAGGGCTATGGCTACACCTTC.

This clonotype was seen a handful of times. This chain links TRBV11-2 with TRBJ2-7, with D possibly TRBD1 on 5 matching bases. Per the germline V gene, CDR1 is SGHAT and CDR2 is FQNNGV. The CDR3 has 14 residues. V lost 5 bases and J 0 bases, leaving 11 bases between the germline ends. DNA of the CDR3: TGTGCCAGCAGCGCACACAGGTTCTCCTACGAGCAGTACTTC. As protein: CASSAHRFSYEQYF.

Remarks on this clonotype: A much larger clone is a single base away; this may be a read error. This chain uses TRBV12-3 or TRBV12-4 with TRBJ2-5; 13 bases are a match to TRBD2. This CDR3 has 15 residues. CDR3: CTSSRGTSGTETQYF. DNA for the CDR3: TGTACCAGCAGCCGAGGGACTAGCGGGACAGAGACCCAGTACTTC.

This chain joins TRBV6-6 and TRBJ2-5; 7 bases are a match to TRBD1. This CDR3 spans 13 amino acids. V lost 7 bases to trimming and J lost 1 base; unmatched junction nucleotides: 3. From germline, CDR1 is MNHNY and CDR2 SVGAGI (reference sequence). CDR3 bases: TGTGCCAGCACATGGACAGGCCAAGAGACCCAGTACTTC. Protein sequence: CASTWTGQETQYF.

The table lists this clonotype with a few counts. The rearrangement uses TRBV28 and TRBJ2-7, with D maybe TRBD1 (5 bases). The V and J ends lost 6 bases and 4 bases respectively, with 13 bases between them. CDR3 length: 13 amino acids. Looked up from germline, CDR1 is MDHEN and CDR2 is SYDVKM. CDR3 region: CASSPLDSYEQYF. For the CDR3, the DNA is TGTGCCAGCAGCCCTCTTGACAGTTACGAGCAGTACTTC. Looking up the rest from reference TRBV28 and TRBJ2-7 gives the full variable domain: DVKVTQSSRYLVKRTGEKVFLECVQDMDHENMFWYRQDPGLGLRLIYFSYDVKMKEKGDIPEGYSVSREKKERFSLILESASTNQTSMYLCASSPLDSYEQYFGPGTRLTVT.

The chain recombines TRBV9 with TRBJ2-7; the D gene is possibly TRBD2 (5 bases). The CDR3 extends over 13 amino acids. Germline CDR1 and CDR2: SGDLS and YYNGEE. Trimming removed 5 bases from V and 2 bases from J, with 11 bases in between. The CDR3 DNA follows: TGTGCCAGCAGTCACCGGGGAACCTACGAGCAGTACTTC. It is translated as CASSHRGTYEQYF. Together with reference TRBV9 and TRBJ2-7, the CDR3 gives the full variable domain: DSGVTQTPKHLITATGQRVTLRCSPRSGDLSVYWYQQSLDQGLQFLIQYYNGEERAKGNILERFSAQQFPDLHSELNLSSLELGDSALYFCASSHRGTYEQYFGPGTRLTVT.